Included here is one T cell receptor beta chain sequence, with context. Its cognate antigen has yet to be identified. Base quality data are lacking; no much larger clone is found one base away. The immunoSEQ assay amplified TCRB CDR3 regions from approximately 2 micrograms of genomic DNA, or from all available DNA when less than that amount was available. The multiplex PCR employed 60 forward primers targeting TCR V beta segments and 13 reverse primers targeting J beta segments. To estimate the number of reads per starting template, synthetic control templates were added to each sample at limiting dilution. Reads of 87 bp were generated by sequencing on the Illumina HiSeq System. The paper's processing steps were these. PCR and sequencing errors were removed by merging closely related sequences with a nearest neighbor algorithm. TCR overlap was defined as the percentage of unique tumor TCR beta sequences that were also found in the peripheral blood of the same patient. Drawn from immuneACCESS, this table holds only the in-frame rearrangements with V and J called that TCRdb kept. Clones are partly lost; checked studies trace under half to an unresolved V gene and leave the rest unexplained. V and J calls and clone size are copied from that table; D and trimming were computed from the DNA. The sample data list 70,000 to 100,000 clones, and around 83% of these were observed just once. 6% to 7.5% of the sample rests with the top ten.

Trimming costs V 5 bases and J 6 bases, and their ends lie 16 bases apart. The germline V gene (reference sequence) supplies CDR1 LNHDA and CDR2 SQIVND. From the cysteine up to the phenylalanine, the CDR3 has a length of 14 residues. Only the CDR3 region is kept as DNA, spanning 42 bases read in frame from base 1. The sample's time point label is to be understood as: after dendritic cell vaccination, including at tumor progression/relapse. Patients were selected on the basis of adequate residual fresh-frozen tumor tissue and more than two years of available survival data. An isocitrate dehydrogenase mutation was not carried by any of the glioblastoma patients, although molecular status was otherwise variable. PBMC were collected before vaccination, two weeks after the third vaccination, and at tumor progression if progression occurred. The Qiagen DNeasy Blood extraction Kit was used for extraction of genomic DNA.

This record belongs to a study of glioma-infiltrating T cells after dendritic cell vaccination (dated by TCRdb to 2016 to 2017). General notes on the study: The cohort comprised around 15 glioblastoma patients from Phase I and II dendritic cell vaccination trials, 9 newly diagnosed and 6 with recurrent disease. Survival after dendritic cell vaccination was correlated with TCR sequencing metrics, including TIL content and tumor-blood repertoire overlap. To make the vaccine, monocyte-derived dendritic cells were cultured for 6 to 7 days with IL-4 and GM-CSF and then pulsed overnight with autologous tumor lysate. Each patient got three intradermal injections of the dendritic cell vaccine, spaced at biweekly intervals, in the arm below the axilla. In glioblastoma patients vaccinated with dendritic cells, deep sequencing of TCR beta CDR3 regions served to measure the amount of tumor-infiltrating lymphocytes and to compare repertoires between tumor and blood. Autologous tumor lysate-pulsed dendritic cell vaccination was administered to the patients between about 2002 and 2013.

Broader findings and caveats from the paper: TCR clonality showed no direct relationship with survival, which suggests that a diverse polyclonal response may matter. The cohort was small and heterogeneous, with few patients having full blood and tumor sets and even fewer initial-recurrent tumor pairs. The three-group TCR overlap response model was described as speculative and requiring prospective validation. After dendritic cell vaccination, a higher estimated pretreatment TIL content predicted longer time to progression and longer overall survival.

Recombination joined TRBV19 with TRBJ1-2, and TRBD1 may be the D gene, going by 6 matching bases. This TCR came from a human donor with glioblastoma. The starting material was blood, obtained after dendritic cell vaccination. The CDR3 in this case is CASSPGDLGDGYTF. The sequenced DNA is TGTGCCAGTAGTCCAGGGGATTTGGGTGATGGCTACACCTTC.